This T cell receptor (beta chain) was recorded in a study of blood T cell repertoires in COVID-19. At the level of the study: Some COVID-19 samples were acute and others convalescent; all came from the United States, Italy and Spain.

This clone was picked up a small number of times. The repertoire was sequenced with immunoSEQ multiplex PCR; TCRdb's copy has only in-frame clones and lacks some. This table has 60,000 or so clones, roughly 70% appearing once. The ends lost 3 bases at V and 8 bases at J; junction bases unmatched: 5. The germline V gene has CDR1 LNHNV and CDR2 YYDKDF (reference sequence). This CDR3 has 15 amino acids. Recruitment covered under 25 US areas and drew participants whose ages spanned roughly 18 to 89 years. Grouping used clinical history reported by participants in a survey and questionnaire. During the 2 weeks before they entered the study, exposed participants had met someone with a PCR-confirmed or clinician-diagnosed COVID-19 case.

The receptor comes from a woman aged 55 to 70 who had been exposed to COVID-19. This chain connects TRBV15 to TRBJ2-1; 12 bases are a match to TRBD1. The material sequenced was PBMCs or T cells enriched from blood (not recorded which). In DNA form, the CDR3 reads TGTGCCACCAGCAGGCCGGGACAGGGGGCCTATGAGCAGTTCTTC. It is translated as CATSRPGQGAYEQFF.